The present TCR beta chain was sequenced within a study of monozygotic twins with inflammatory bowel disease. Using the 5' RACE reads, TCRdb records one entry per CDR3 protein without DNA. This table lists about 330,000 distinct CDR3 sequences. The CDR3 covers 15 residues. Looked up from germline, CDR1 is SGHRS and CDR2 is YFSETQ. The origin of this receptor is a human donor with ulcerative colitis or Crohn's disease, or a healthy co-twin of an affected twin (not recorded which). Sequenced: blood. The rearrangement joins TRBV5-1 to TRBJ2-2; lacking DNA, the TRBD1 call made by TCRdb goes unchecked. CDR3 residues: CASSPMTVGTGELFF.